The clone carrying this T cell receptor beta chain was found many times. Its specificity is unknown. This sample is part of a study of T-cell reconstitution after alpha-beta-depleted transplantation in children. Findings and limits, study-wide: At the one-year point after transplant, T-cell counts and TCRbeta diversity were found to come mostly from T cells that had been newly produced. Several hundred rapidly expanded clones from non-depleted graft cells reportedly supplied alpha-beta T cells about two months post-transplant. There were some patients whose high TCRbeta diversity at day 60 came from surviving recipient T cells and thymic progenitors.

V lost 6 bases, J lost 4 bases, and 11 bases stayed unmatched. The CDR3 consists of 17 residues. For TCRbeta, the library was prepared with unique molecular identifiers. TCRdb re-analysed the PCR reads in MiXCR, keeping a single row per CDR3 protein. The sample has a few hundred thousand distinct CDR3 sequences, around a tenth seen once. The source is a male patient aged 2-10 years who had a stem cell transplant for chronic granulomatous disease, so the T cells may come from the graft donor. The chain employs TRBV12-3 or TRBV12-4 and TRBJ1-5; TRBD1 matches at 11 bases. Sequenced here: peripheral blood, sampled 180 days after TCRalphabeta/CD19-depleted stem cell transplant. In DNA form, the CDR3 reads TGTGCCAGCAGCCGAGGACAGGGGGCAAACCTTAATCAGCCCCAGCATTTT. Translation gives CASSRGQGANLNQPQHF.